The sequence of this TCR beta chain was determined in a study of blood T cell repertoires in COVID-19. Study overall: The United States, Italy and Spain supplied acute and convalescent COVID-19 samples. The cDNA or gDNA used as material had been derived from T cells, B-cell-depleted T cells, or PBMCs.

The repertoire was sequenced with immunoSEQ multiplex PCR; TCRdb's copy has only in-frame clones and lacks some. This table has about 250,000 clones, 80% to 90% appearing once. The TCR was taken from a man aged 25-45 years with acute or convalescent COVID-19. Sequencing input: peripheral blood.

The CDR3 nucleotides read TGCGCCAGCAGCTTGGAACTAGCGCTAGACACCGGGGAGCTGTTTTTT. It yields the protein CASSLELALDTGELFF. This rearrangement joins TRBV5-1 to TRBJ2-2; TRBD2 agrees at 7 bases. The CDR3 length is 16 residues. Germline V gene data show CDR1 as SGHRS and CDR2 as YFSETQ. V was pared by 0 bases and J by 3 bases, with 5 bases of the junction left unmatched.